Listed below are T cell receptor beta chains from one sample, sequenced in a study of T cell repertoires in cytomegalovirus infection. Which antigens these TCRs recognize remains unknown. From the reads, TCRdb called clonotypes with MiXCR, one entry per CDR3 protein. The repertoire has a few hundred thousand distinct CDR3 sequences, approximately 40% of them found once; the top ten carry about 46%. Sequences were derived from cultured PBMCs, sampled from culture after CMV antigen stimulation. All receptors derive from a human donor in good health (CMV status not recorded). Some clones in this sample may be carry-over from other donors' samples. Each CDR3 is given with its conserved first and last residue. The D gene is left open where the match is weak. Size is stated for part of the rows, as once, few or many counts, or as a class when the clone is expanded.

v_call	clone_size	j_call	d_call	cdr3_nt	cdr3_aa
TRBV7-2	.	TRBJ2-7	TRBD1	TGTGCCAGCAGCTACCAGGGACAGTACCCCTACGAGCAGTACTTC	CASSYQGQYPYEQYF
TRBV6-2/TRBV6-3	.	TRBJ2-7	.	TGTGCCAGCAGCCTCCGGGTATTACAGGGTATCGGCGAGCAGTACTTC	CASSLRVLQGIGEQYF
TRBV9	.	TRBJ1-4	TRBD1	TGTGCCAGCAGCGGGGACAGCTCTGCAACTAATGAAAAACTGTTTTTT	CASSGDSSATNEKLFF
TRBV7-9	.	TRBJ1-5	TRBD1	TGTGCCAGCAGTAGTCCCGGGACAGGAGTTCAGCCCCAGCATTTT	CASSSPGTGVQPQHF
TRBV20-1	.	TRBJ2-7	TRBD1	TGCAGTGCTAGAAGGGACAGCGCCTACGAGCAGTACTTC	CSARRDSAYEQYF
TRBV20-1	few	TRBJ2-3	.	TGCAGTATTTGGACATCCGGGTATACGCAGTATTTT	CSIWTSGYTQYF
TRBV7-2	many	TRBJ2-1	TRBD1	TGTGCCAGCAGCTCACAGGGGGGTGAGCAGTTCTTC	CASSSQGGEQFF
TRBV7-6	few	TRBJ2-1	.	TGTGCCAGCAGCTTAGTGTCGGCAGAGCAGTTCTTC	CASSLVSAEQFF
TRBV11-2	few	TRBJ2-7	TRBD2	TGTGCCAGCAGCTTAGAGCTAGCGGCTTCCTACGAGCAGTACTTC	CASSLELAASYEQYF
TRBV27	.	TRBJ2-1	.	TGTGCCAGCAGTTTAAACGTCCAGCGGCGATCCTACAATGAGCAGTTCTTC	CASSLNVQRRSYNEQFF
TRBV7-2	.	TRBJ2-1	TRBD1	TGTGCCAGCAGCTTAAGGGACAGAGACAATGAGCAGTTCTTC	CASSLRDRDNEQFF
TRBV7-6	few	TRBJ1-1	.	TGTGCCAGCAGCCCCGGGGGTTCGAACACTGAAGCTTTCTTT	CASSPGGSNTEAFF
TRBV14	.	TRBJ2-7	.	TGTGCCAGCAGCCAAGTAAACGGGGTCGAGCAGTACTTC	CASSQVNGVEQYF
TRBV11-2	.	TRBJ2-5	TRBD2	TGTGCCAGCAGCCCAACTAGCGGGGGGGTCCAAGAGACCCAGTACTTC	CASSPTSGGVQETQYF
TRBV7-9	few	TRBJ1-5	.	TGTGCCAGCAGCAGCGTGAGCAATCAGCCCCAGCATTTT	CASSSVSNQPQHF
TRBV12-3/TRBV12-4	.	TRBJ1-5	.	TGTGCCAGCAGCAAAAGTGGTCCTTATAGCAATCAGCCCCAGCATTTT	CASSKSGPYSNQPQHF
TRBV28	.	TRBJ1-6	.	TGTGCCAGCAGTCTCGGGACAACATCACCCCTCCACTTT	CASSLGTTSPLHF
TRBV7-2	many	TRBJ2-2	TRBD2	TGTGCCAGCAGCCCCATCCTGGGACTAAACACCGGGGAGCTGTTTTTT	CASSPILGLNTGELFF
TRBV6-5	once	TRBJ2-7	TRBD1	TGTGCCAGCAGCTCGGACAGGAGTCTATACGAGCAGTACTTC	CASSSDRSLYEQYF
TRBV7-9	few	TRBJ2-3	.	TGTGCCAGCAGCTTAGGGGGGACCACAGATACGCAGTATTTT	CASSLGGTTDTQYF
TRBV6-2/TRBV6-3	few	TRBJ2-1	.	TGTGCCAGCAGTTACAGGGGAGACTGGCACGAGCAGTTCTTC	CASSYRGDWHEQFF
TRBV7-6	.	TRBJ2-5	.	TGTGCCAGCAGCATAGGCGGCGCGAGCGTCCAAGAGACCCAGTACTTC	CASSIGGASVQETQYF
TRBV7-2	.	TRBJ1-3	.	TGTGCCAGCAGCTTAGACGGAATCGGAAACACCATATATTTT	CASSLDGIGNTIYF
TRBV12-3/TRBV12-4	.	TRBJ2-2	TRBD2	TGTGCCAGCAGTCTTCCGGGGAGGGGTCACACCGGGGAGCTGTTTTTT	CASSLPGRGHTGELFF
TRBV7-8	.	TRBJ2-5	.	TGTGCCAGCAGCTTAGACCTGTCCCAAGAGACCCAGTACTTC	CASSLDLSQETQYF
TRBV7-2	many	TRBJ2-3	.	TGTGCCAGCAACCCCCCGCCCGGAGGTACGCAGTATTTT	CASNPPPGGTQYF
TRBV20-1	few	TRBJ2-3	.	TGCAGTGCCTCAAAACTTAGGTGGGAGCTGCTTGAGCCTGATACGCAGTATTTT	CSASKLRWELLEPDTQYF
TRBV7-6	few	TRBJ2-5	TRBD2	TGTGCCAGCAGCTCAGCCCAGCGGGATAGGACCCAGTACTTC	CASSSAQRDRTQYF
TRBV6-1	.	TRBJ2-7	TRBD2	TGTGCCAGCAGTGTCCTAGCGGGGCACTACGAGCAGTACTTC	CASSVLAGHYEQYF
TRBV20-1	.	TRBJ2-1	TRBD1	TGCAGCTCCATCAGGCCAGGGGGCAGGGTGGGTGAGCAGTTCTTC	CSSIRPGGRVGEQFF
TRBV7-2	many	TRBJ2-3	TRBD2	TGTGCCAGCAGCCCACCCCTTAGCGGGGGGGCCGCAGATACGCAGTATTTT	CASSPPLSGGAADTQYF
TRBV7-4	.	TRBJ2-7	.	TGTGCCAGCAGCTTATCTAAACAGGGTGACGAGCAGTACTTC	CASSLSKQGDEQYF
TRBV12-3/TRBV12-4	.	TRBJ2-5	.	TGTGCCAGCAGACCTGGACGGTTGCAAGAGACCCAGTACTTC	CASRPGRLQETQYF
TRBV7-9	few	TRBJ1-2	TRBD1	TGTGCCAGCAGCTCAGACAGGGACGAGTACACCTTC	CASSSDRDEYTF
TRBV19	.	TRBJ1-3	.	TGTGCCAGTAGTACCCGGGATCCCCCTCTAGGAAACACCATATATTTT	CASSTRDPPLGNTIYF
TRBV7-2	.	TRBJ1-1	TRBD1	TGTGCCAGCAGCTTAACAGGGGTGAGGAACACTGAAGCTTTCTTT	CASSLTGVRNTEAFF
TRBV7-8	.	TRBJ2-3	TRBD2	TGTGCCAGCAGCTTAGCGCGGACTAGCGGGAGGGTTTATACGCAGTATTTT	CASSLARTSGRVYTQYF
TRBV7-8	.	TRBJ1-2	.	TGTGCCAGCAGCCTCTTGTCAGGGGCTGGCTACACCTTC	CASSLLSGAGYTF
TRBV6-2/TRBV6-3	few	TRBJ2-1	.	TGTGCCAGCACCGAAGGGGGGCTACAGTTCTTC	CASTEGGLQFF
TRBV12-3/TRBV12-4	.	TRBJ2-7	TRBD2	TGTGCCACCCGACTAGCGGGAGGACGTGAGCAGTACTTC	CATRLAGGREQYF